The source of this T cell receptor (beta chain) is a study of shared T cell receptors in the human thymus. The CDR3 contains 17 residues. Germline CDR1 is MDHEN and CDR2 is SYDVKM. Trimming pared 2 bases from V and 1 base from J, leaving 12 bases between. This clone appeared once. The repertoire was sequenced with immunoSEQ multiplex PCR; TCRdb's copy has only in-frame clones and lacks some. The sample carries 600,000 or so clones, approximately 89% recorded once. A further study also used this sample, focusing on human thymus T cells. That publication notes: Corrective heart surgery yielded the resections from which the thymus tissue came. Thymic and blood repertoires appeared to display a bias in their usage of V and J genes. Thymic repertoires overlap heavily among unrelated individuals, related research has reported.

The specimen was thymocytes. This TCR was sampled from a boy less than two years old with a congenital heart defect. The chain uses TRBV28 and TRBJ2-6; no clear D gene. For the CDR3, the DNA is TGTGCCAGCAGTTTAAGACGAAGCGTGTCTGGGGCCAACGTCCTGACTTTC. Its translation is CASSLRRSVSGANVLTF.